Only a few counts were recorded for the clone carrying this T cell receptor (beta chain). Its antigen is unknown. Germline CDR1 MGHDK, CDR2 SYGVNS. The CDR3 is made up of 14 amino acids. Unmatched junction bases numbered 6, after V lost 6 bases and J lost 2 bases. Collected material from alopecia areata patients comprised lesional scalp punch biopsies and peripheral blood. From PBMCs, CD4+ and CD8+ T cells were sorted. This sample is drawn from a study of CD8+ T cells in alopecia areata. Once RNA had been extracted, it was reverse transcribed into cDNA to act as the sequencing template. The assay was immunoSEQ multiplex PCR, and TCRdb's table has in-frame clones only and misses some. The sample consists of tens of thousands of clones, just over 50% of them appearing once. Overall study results and limits: Sharing of TCR sequences between patients (possibly for HLA-related reasons) was less clear than in mice. Clonality exceeded that of normal scalp in lesional scalp, most notably in alopecia totalis/universalis.

The specimen was NKG2D-high CD8+ T cells sorted from blood. The clonotype comes from a human donor with alopecia areata. The chain has TRBV25-1 and TRBJ2-7, with 8 bases identical to TRBD1. CDR3 in amino acids: CASRAGTGPYEQYF. The CDR3 region has the DNA TGTGCCAGCAGAGCCGGGACAGGACCCTACGAGCAGTACTTC.